This TCR beta chain was recovered during a study of blood T cell repertoires in COVID-19 (dated by TCRdb to 2018 to 2020). Some background on the complete study: Samples from collaborators originated in the United States, Italy and Spain and spanned both the acute and convalescent phases of COVID-19. The material from the prospective study consisted of cDNA or gDNA derived from T cells, B-cell-depleted T cells, or PBMCs. The dataset comprised deeply sampled blood TCRbeta repertoires from subjects exposed to, actively infected with, or recovered from COVID-19. The repertoires were released in a freely available public database meant as a resource for research on the immune response to SARS-CoV-2. The samples were drawn from the first 160 participants of the ongoing ImmuneRACE study and from some 1,300 subjects provided by 6 global collaborators. A de-identified subject ID, COVID-19 status, age in years and sex were almost always included in the sample metadata. Where available, HLA class I and class II types were obtained from metadata supplied by the sample provider rather than from assay-based typing. Overall study results and their limits: Clinical and demographic metadata were provided uncurated, with the amount varying by source and participant.

Trimming takes 5 bases from V and 3 bases from J, and the germline ends sit 7 bases apart. Via the germline V gene (reference sequence), CDR1 is LNHDA and CDR2 SQIVND. Taken from cysteine to phenylalanine, the CDR3 has 13 residues. The CDR3 DNA has 39 bases and is translated from base 1. Samples from volunteer blood donors who had recovered from COVID-19 were contributed by a second Seattle source. The collaborating institutions used their own protocols to collect whole blood in K2EDTA tubes. Collaborator samples were shipped for TCRbeta analysis as frozen whole blood, isolated PBMCs, or DNA extracted from either sample type. With regard to this clone: This clone's antigen is unknown. Per-nucleotide qualities are absent, and no much larger clonotype sits a single base away.

TCRbeta CDR3 regions were amplified from genomic DNA by means of the immunoSEQ Assay, a bias-controlled multiplex PCR. From the authors' description of their analysis: Within the assay, amplification of reference gene primers was used to estimate how many nucleated cells each sample contained. Sequence reads were collapsed and filtered to measure the absolute abundance of every unique TCRbeta CDR3 rearrangement. For each sample, productive Simpson clonality was calculated by taking the square root of Simpson's diversity index across productive rearrangements. Sourced from immuneACCESS, this table was stored by TCRdb with only in-frame sequences that have V and J called. A share of the clones is absent; for the studies checked, an unresolved V gene accounts for under half, and the remainder has no known explanation. From that table come the V and J calls and clone size; the DNA was used to work out D and trimming. Across this sample there are approximately 300,000 clones, with around 89% seen only once. Under 8% of the sample rests with the top ten.

This TCR was sampled from a man between 18 and 35 years old who had recovered from COVID-19. The specimen was peripheral blood. The chain links TRBV19 with TRBJ2-2; no D gene can be assigned with confidence. CDR3 sequence: CASSGWYTGELFF. In nucleotide form, the sequence is TGTGCCAGTAGTGGCTGGTACACCGGGGAGCTGTTTTTT.